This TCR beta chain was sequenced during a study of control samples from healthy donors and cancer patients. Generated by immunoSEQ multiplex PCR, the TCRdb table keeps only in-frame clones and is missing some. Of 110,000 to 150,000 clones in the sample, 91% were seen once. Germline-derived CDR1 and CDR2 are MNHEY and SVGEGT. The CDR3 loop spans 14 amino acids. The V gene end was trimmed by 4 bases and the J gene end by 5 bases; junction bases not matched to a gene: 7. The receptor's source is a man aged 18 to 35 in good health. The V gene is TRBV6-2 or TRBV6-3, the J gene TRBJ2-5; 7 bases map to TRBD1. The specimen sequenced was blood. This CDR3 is CASSSRQGGETQYF. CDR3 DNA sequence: TGTGCCAGCAGTTCGAGACAGGGCGGGGAGACCCAGTACTTC.